This passage covers 11 T cell receptor beta chains from one sample sequenced in a study of T cell clusters in autoimmune cytopenias. Approximately 40,000 genome equivalents of blood DNA were amplified for TRB. TRB rearrangements were amplified by touch-down multiplex PCR with mixed TRB-A/B primers. TCRdb reanalyzed the multiplex PCR reads, giving one entry per CDR3 protein sequence and no DNA. This table holds around 3,100 distinct CDR3 sequences. The sequenced material came from peripheral blood. These receptors all stem from a human donor with an autoimmune cytopenia or autoimmune hepatitis (not recorded which).

This clonotype is medium-sized (0.01 to 0.1%) by frequency. The CDR3 spells CASSLGQGNSPLHF. This sequence joins TRBV13 and TRBJ1-6; TCRdb selects TRBD1, and the lack of DNA leaves this call unchecked. Germline loops: CDR1 PRHDT, CDR2 FYEKMQ (reference sequence). This CDR3 has 14 amino acids.

V usage is TRBV7-2 and J usage is TRBJ1-2; TCRdb indicates TRBD1, and absent DNA this call remains unverified. CDR1 is SGHTA and CDR2 is FQGNSA in the germline V gene. The CDR3 is 15 amino acids. The CDR3 reads CASRRQGVRNYGYTF.

This clonotype counts as large by frequency. The rearrangement uses TRBV5-5 and TRBJ2-1. Germline CDR1 and CDR2: SGHKS and YYEKEE (reference sequence). This CDR3 is built from 13 residues. The CDR3 spells CASSLESAGEQFF.

By frequency, this clonotype is medium-sized. This sequence joins TRBV6-5 and TRBJ1-3; the D call from TCRdb, TRBD1, cannot be confirmed without DNA. CDR3 length equals 14 residues. Germline-derived CDR1 and CDR2 are MNHEY and SVGAGI. Here the CDR3 reads CASRTGSSGNTIYF.

Its frequency marks this clonotype as medium-sized. The rearrangement uses TRBV12-3 or TRBV12-4 and TRBJ2-3; absent DNA, TCRdb's TRBD1 call cannot be checked. The CDR3 is made up of 11 amino acids. The CDR3: CASSPGSTQYF.

Its frequency marks this clonotype as medium-sized. V and J are TRBV19 and TRBJ1-5; TCRdb reports TRBD1, a call that lacks DNA to check it against. Per germline, CDR1 LNHDA and CDR2 SQIVND (reference sequence). The CDR3 consists of 14 residues. The CDR3 spells CASSMNTPGQPQHF.

In terms of frequency, this clonotype is medium-sized. This sequence joins TRBV13 and TRBJ2-1; TCRdb names TRBD1, which stays unverified in the absence of DNA. The CDR3 totals 14 residues. Germline assignment: CDR1 PRHDT and CDR2 FYEKMQ (reference sequence). The CDR3 here is CASSLEGLSPKQFF.

This clonotype is medium-sized by frequency. The chain has TRBV6-5 and TRBJ1-2; TCRdb reports TRBD1, a call that lacks DNA to check it against. The CDR3 contains 11 residues. Germline V CDR1 and CDR2: MNHEY, SVGAGI. This CDR3 is CATRTFYGYTF.

In terms of frequency, this clonotype is medium-sized. The rearrangement uses TRBV5-6 and TRBJ1-1; TCRdb names TRBD1, which stays unverified in the absence of DNA. The CDR3 covers 16 residues. Per the germline V gene, CDR1 is SGHDT and CDR2 is YYEEEE. This CDR3 is CASSPNPDRVHTEAFF.

Measured by frequency, this clonotype is medium-sized (0.01 to 0.1%). This rearrangement joins TRBV19 to TRBJ1-6. CDR1 and CDR2 (germline): LNHDA, SQIVND (reference sequence). This CDR3 is built from 12 residues. The CDR3: CASSISLGTLHF.

By frequency, this clonotype is medium-sized. The gene calls are TRBV30 and TRBJ2-6. The germline V gene encodes CDR1 GTSNPN and CDR2 SVGIG (reference sequence). The CDR3 is 17 residues long. The CDR3 loop is CAWSRQAIPSGANVLTF.